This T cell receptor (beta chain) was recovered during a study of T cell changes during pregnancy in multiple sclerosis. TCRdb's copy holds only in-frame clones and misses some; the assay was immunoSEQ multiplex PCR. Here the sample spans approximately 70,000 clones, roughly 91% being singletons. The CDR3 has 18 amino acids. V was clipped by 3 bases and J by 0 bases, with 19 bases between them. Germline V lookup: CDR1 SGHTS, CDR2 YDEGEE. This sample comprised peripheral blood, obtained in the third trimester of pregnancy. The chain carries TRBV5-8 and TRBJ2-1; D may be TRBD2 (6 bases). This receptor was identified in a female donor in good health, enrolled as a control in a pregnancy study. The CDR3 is CASSSYYVGGSSYNEQFF. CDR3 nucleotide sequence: TGTGCCAGCAGCTCGTACTACGTCGGGGGAAGCTCCTACAATGAGCAGTTCTTC. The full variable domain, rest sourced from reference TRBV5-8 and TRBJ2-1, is EAGVTQSPTHLIKTRGQQATLRCSPISGHTSVYWYQQALGLGLQFLLWYDEGEERNRGNFPPRFSGRQFPNYSSELNVNALELEDSALYLCASSSYYVGGSSYNEQFFGPGTRLTVL.